This T cell receptor beta chain stems from a study of T cell responses to AZD1222 COVID-19 vaccine. The V and J ends lost 0 bases and 1 base respectively, with 7 bases between them. CDR3 length equals 14 residues. Germline loops: CDR1 SGHTS, CDR2 YDEGEE. Pooling of second doses given at about 4 or about 12 weeks was done. Sequencing was performed with immunoSEQ multiplex PCR; in TCRdb, only in-frame clones are kept and a portion is missing. This table has approximately 89,000 clones, about nine tenths appearing once. This clone was counted only a few times. The rearrangement uses TRBV5-8 and TRBJ1-1; D gene unclear. The receptor's source is an adult who received the AZD1222 COVID-19 vaccine. The sequencing used peripheral blood, collected 28 days after the second AZD1222 dose. The CDR3 coding sequence is TGTGCCAGCAGCTTGGGTCACAAGAACACTGAAGCTTTCTTT. The encoded protein is CASSLGHKNTEAFF.